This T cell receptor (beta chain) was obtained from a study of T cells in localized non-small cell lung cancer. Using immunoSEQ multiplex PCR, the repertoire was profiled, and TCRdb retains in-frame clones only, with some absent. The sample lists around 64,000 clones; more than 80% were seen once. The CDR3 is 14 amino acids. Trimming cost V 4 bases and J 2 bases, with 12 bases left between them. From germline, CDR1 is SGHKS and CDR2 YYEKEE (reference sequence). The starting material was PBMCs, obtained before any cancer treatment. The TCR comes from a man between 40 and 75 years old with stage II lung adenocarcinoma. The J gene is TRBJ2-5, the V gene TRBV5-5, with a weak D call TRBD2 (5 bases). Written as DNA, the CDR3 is TGTGCCAGCAGCCAGGAGGCATCACAAGAGACCCAGTACTTC. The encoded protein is CASSQEASQETQYF. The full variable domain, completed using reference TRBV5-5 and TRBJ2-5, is DAGVTQSPTHLIKTRGQQVTLRCSPISGHKSVSWYQQVLGQGPQFIFQYYEKEERGRGNFPDRFSARQFPNYSSELNVNALLLGDSALYLCASSQEASQETQYFGPGTRLLVL.